The 17 T cell receptor beta chains reported below all come from one sample, sequenced in a study of blood T cell repertoires in COVID-19. Only in-frame clones appear in the TCRdb table, and some are missing; sequencing was by immunoSEQ multiplex PCR. The data hold over 65,000 clones, with 65% to 90% observed a single time. The sequenced sample consisted of peripheral blood. All receptors derive from a man of 80 years or more with COVID-19, enrolled during active disease.

The J gene is TRBJ2-7, the V gene TRBV7-7; D call uncertain. The CDR3 is made up of 10 amino acids. Germline CDR1 reads SSHAT; CDR2 reads FNYEAQ (reference sequence). The V end was cut by 10 bases, the J end by 4 bases, with 8 bases between. CDR3 sequence (DNA): TGTGCCACCCCCCATTACGAGCAGTACTTC. Translation gives CATPHYEQYF.

This chain joins TRBV5-4 and TRBJ2-1; possible D gene TRBD2, 6 bases. This CDR3 comprises 16 residues. CDR1 and CDR2 from the germline V gene are SGHNT and YYREEE (reference sequence). V shed 0 bases and J shed 2 bases, with 12 bases lying between them. CDR3 sequence: CASSLVAGFTYNEQFF. The DNA for the CDR3 is TGTGCCAGCAGCTTGGTCGCGGGATTCACCTACAATGAGCAGTTCTTC.

This clone has just a few counts. Additional DNA sequences in this sample encode the identical CDR3. The V gene is TRBV9, the J gene TRBJ2-7; 8 nucleotides line up with TRBD2. Per the germline V gene, CDR1 is SGDLS and CDR2 is YYNGEE. V trimming: 0 bases; J trimming: 3 bases; junction bases outside the gene matches: 5. The CDR3 is 15 amino acids. The CDR3 DNA follows: TGTGCCAGCAGCGTAGCCCTTGCGGGGGGCTACGAGCAGTACTTC. Translated: CASSVALAGGYEQYF. Full variable domain (outside the CDR3, taken from reference TRBV9 and TRBJ2-7): DSGVTQTPKHLITATGQRVTLRCSPRSGDLSVYWYQQSLDQGLQFLIQYYNGEERAKGNILERFSAQQFPDLHSELNLSSLELGDSALYFCASSVALAGGYEQYFGPGTRLTVT.

The chain employs TRBV4-2 and TRBJ1-5; 9 bases fit TRBD1. V trimming: 0 bases; J trimming: 16 bases; junction bases outside the gene matches: 7. This CDR3 spans 13 amino acids. CDR1 LGHNA and CDR2 YNFKEQ come from the germline V gene. CDR3 sequence reads: CASSQDIGDREHF. CDR3 DNA: TGTGCCAGCAGCCAAGACATAGGGGACAGGGAACATTTT.

The genes are TRBV7-6 and TRBJ1-2; D uncertain. Trimming removed 3 bases from V and 3 bases from J, with 8 bases in between. The CDR3 is 13 residues long. CDR1 and CDR2 (germline): SGHVS, FNYEAQ. The CDR3 DNA is TGTGCCAGCAGCTTTCCGGGGTACTATGGCTACACCTTC. This sequence encodes CASSFPGYYGYTF.

V usage is TRBV5-1 and J usage is TRBJ2-3; the D gene is possibly TRBD2 (6 bases). Germline values: CDR1 SGHRS, CDR2 YFSETQ. The CDR3 loop spans 17 amino acids. Trimming left V 0 bases short and J 0 bases short, with 14 bases between. CDR3 loop: CASSLATSSDSTDTQYF. The CDR3 region has the DNA TGCGCCAGCAGCTTGGCGACTTCTAGCGATAGCACAGATACGCAGTATTTT.

The rearrangement links TRBV6-5 to TRBJ2-5; D not resolved. Per the germline V gene, CDR1 is MNHEY and CDR2 is SVGAGI. V lost 0 bases, J lost 5 bases, and 7 bases lay in between. This CDR3 has 13 amino acids. The CDR3, as DNA: TGTGCCAGCAGTTACTCGGGCTCGGAGACCCAGTACTTC. Protein sequence: CASSYSGSETQYF.

This clone occurred once. The chain couples TRBV10-3 to TRBJ1-1; D unclear. Trimming removed 3 bases from V and 0 bases from J, with 5 bases in between. Germline V lookup: CDR1 ENHRY, CDR2 SYGVKD. The CDR3 consists of 13 residues. This CDR3 reads CAISEIVNTEAFF. CDR3 coding DNA: TGTGCCATCAGTGAAATAGTGAACACTGAAGCTTTCTTT.

The V call is TRBV15, the J call TRBJ1-6; 8 bases fit TRBD1. Germline V gene data show CDR1 as LNHNV and CDR2 as YYDKDF (reference sequence). V trimming: 3 bases; J trimming: 11 bases; junction bases outside the gene matches: 9. The CDR3 is 15 amino acids. The CDR3 region is CATSSPDRAGTPLHF. The CDR3, as DNA: TGTGCCACCAGCAGCCCGGACAGGGCCGGGACACCCCTCCACTTT.

V and J are TRBV28 and TRBJ1-2; 9 bases align to TRBD1. CDR1 MDHEN and CDR2 SYDVKM come from the germline V gene. The CDR3 runs 14 residues. V lost 5 bases, J lost 8 bases, and 9 bases stayed unmatched. CDR3 protein: CASSPGQGRRGYTF. CDR3 coding DNA: TGTGCCAGCAGTCCGGGACAGGGACGGCGAGGCTACACCTTC.

The chain uses TRBV6-5 and TRBJ1-2; 8 nucleotides line up with TRBD1. Germline values: CDR1 MNHEY, CDR2 SVGAGI. The CDR3 is 14 amino acids. After removal of 2 bases from V and 2 bases from J, the junction contained 1 base not matched to a gene. CDR3 sequence (DNA): TGTGCCAGCAGTTACGGACAGGGAAACTATGGCTACACCTTC. Its protein is CASSYGQGNYGYTF.

This clone has only one observation. The rearrangement uses TRBV6-1 and TRBJ1-6; D is perhaps TRBD1 (6 bases). Between the trimmed V and J ends, which lost 3 bases and 0 bases, there was a span of 9 bases. Per germline, CDR1 MNHNS and CDR2 SASEGT. The CDR3 loop spans 16 amino acids. DNA for the CDR3: TGTGCCAGCAGTGACGGACAGAGCTCCTATAATTCACCCCTCCACTTT. Translated, it gives CASSDGQSSYNSPLHF.

CDR3 amino acids: CASSAGQFSNQPQHF. CDR3 DNA sequence: TGTGCCAGCAGCGCAGGACAATTTAGCAATCAGCCCCAGCATTTT. The V and J genes are TRBV5-8 and TRBJ1-5, with D tentatively TRBD1 (5 bases). The V end was cut by 4 bases, the J end by 0 bases, with 11 bases between. CDR3 length equals 15 residues. CDR1 is SGHTS and CDR2 is YDEGEE in the germline V gene.

The chain uses TRBV5-1 and TRBJ2-3, with TRBD1 matching 9 bases. Germline trimming cut 3 bases from V and 1 base from J; bases unmatched to any gene: 9. The germline V gene encodes CDR1 SGHRS and CDR2 YFSETQ. The CDR3 has 17 amino acids. CDR3 protein: CASSSTGTGLGTDTQYF. CDR3 coding DNA: TGCGCCAGCAGCTCGACCGGGACAGGGTTGGGCACAGATACGCAGTATTTT.

CDR3 loop: CASNDRLNYGYTF. The CDR3 region has the DNA TGTGCCAGTAACGACAGGTTAAACTATGGCTACACCTTC. The chain joins TRBV19 to TRBJ1-2; D is perhaps TRBD1 (6 bases). This CDR3 contains 13 residues. V dropped 7 bases and J dropped 2 bases, with 11 bases sitting between them. Germline V gene data show CDR1 as LNHDA and CDR2 as SQIVND (reference sequence).

This clone was observed a single time. V is TRBV6-5 and J is TRBJ2-7; D gene ambiguous. Trimming removed 4 bases from V and 6 bases from J, with 7 bases in between. The CDR3 covers 11 residues. Per germline, CDR1 MNHEY and CDR2 SVGAGI. CDR3 protein: CASSSLAEQYF. The CDR3, as DNA: TGTGCCAGCAGTTCCTTGGCCGAGCAGTACTTC.

By frequency in the sample, this clone is medium-sized. The rearrangement uses TRBV11-3 and TRBJ2-5; TRBD2 aligns across 13 bases. The trim removed 5 bases at V and 4 bases at J, leaving 4 bases unmatched. The CDR3 is 15 amino acids. Germline assignment: CDR1 SGHNT and CDR2 YENEEA. The CDR3 DNA follows: TGTGCCAGCAGCGCCGGACTAGCGGGGGTAGAGACCCAGTACTTC. It specifies CASSAGLAGVETQYF.